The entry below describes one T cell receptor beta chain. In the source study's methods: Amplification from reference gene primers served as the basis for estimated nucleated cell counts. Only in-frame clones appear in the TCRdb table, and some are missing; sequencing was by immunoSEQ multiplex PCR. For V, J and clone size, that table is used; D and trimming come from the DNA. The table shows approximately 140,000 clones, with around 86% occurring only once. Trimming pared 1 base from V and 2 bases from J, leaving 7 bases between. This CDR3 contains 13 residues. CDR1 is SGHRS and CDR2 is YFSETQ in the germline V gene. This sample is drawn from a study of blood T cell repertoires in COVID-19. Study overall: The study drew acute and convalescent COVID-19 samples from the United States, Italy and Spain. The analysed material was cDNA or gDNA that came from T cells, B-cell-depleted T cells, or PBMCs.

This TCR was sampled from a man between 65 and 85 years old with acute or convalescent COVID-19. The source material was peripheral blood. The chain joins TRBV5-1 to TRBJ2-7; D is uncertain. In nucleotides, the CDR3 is TGCGCCAGCAGCTTGCACGGAGCCTACGAGCAGTACTTC. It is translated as CASSLHGAYEQYF.